This TCR beta chain was captured by sequencing in a study of Graves' ophthalmopathy and Graves' hyperthyroidism (dated by TCRdb to the late 2010s). About the study as a whole: Peripheral blood was collected before any treatment was given, at the time of initial diagnosis. The study used signatures of the TCR beta repertoire to tell Graves' ophthalmopathy apart from Graves' hyperthyroidism and to predict which patients would progress to ophthalmopathy. In total, 120 to 150 blood samples were TCR-sequenced: fewer than 50 ophthalmopathy, approximately 80 hyperthyroidism and approximately 17 hyperthyroidism-to-ophthalmopathy patients. To explore V-J signatures that separate ophthalmopathy from hyperthyroidism, a discovery set of 95 to 100 patients was enrolled, consisting of about 45 with ophthalmopathy and approximately 60 with stable hyperthyroidism. The independent validation cohort included 18 to 20 hyperthyroidism patients plus 17 patients who later progressed from hyperthyroidism to ophthalmopathy. In roughly 6 hyperthyroidism patients, T-cell repertoires of thyroid tissue and blood were compared. Following sampling, methimazole starting at 30 mg daily was administered to hyperthyroidism patients, and high-dose intravenous methylprednisolone was administered to ophthalmopathy patients.

TCR beta CDR3 regions were amplified from RNA transcripts for repertoire sequencing. A first-round RT-PCR used HTBI primers with the Qiagen OneStep RT-PCR kit, followed by a second-round multiplex PCR, size selection and purification. Sequencing of the libraries was carried out on an Illumina HiSeq2000 in paired-end mode with 100 bp reads. From the authors' description of their analysis: Reads were processed with SOAPnuke, discarding reads with adapters, uncalled bases, mean Phred below 15, or no exact constant-primer or identifier match. COPE v1.2.5 was used to merge high-quality paired reads. Unique nucleotide sequences were defined as clonotypes and aligned to IMGT TRB V, D and J references using MiTCR v1.1. The analysis was limited to V-J combinations with a frequency above 0.0001, which together covered just over 98% of the repertoires. For each V-J combination, a TCR clonal expansion and chaos score was defined as F50 clonal expansion divided by the chaos observed in the TCRdist matrix. Welch's t-statistics and random forest were used to narrow the features down to 10 to 15 V-J combinations, which were then fed into a naive Bayes classifier. Thyroid-blood repertoire similarity was quantified with the Morisita-Horn index. Starting from the raw public reads, TCRdb applied fastp trimming at Q25, assembled clones with MiXCR and retained in-frame beta chains. Rows are unified per CDR3 protein, each entry keeping the most common DNA and genes. These V and J calls are TCRdb output, not the study's own analysis. The sample table records hundreds of thousands of distinct CDR3 sequences; about 41% of these occur just once. Over 2.5% of the sample goes to the ten largest clones.

The study at large found these results: The 13-signature model separated ophthalmopathy from stable hyperthyroidism with 85% to 90% sensitivity and around 84% specificity in cross-validation, and 80%/75% in the test set. In validation, the model predicted ophthalmopathy progression with about 71% sensitivity and 72.22% specificity; 12 predicted patients were CT-confirmed with GO in a median of around 6 months. Sample size was not predetermined statistically, and investigators were not blinded to group allocation. Most expanded thyroid clonotypes with frequency above 0.001 were also detected in blood, suggesting blood repertoires may reflect the thyroid immune response.

Patients with ophthalmopathy had moderately to severely active disease, with a Clinical Activity Score of 3 or more, a NOSPECS grade of 4 or more, and a disease duration of less than 3 months. Patients were excluded if they had other autoimmune diseases, uncontrolled infections, pregnancy or lactation. Clinical symptoms, serum thyroxine, TRAb, thyroid ultrasound and orbital computed tomography were used for diagnosis. Using Ficoll-Paque density gradient centrifugation, PBMCs were isolated from about 9.2 ml of fresh peripheral blood. Total RNA was extracted with Trizol reagent and quality-checked on an Agilent 2100 Bioanalyzer. This clonotype was found once. The antigen it recognizes is unknown. Base qualities are not at hand, and no much larger clone is one base apart. One read alone lends weak support. The TCR sequence derives from an adult man with Graves' ophthalmopathy. The sample comprised peripheral blood.

The CDR3 loop reads CASSLGPLLGPPGTQYF. In nucleotides, the sequence is TGCGCCAGCAGCTTGGGCCCTCTTCTAGGGCCCCCCGGGACCCAGTACTTC. The chain uses TRBV5-1 and TRBJ2-5; the D gene identity is not certain. Via the germline V gene, CDR1 is SGHRS and CDR2 YFSETQ. A distance of 22 bases separates the germline ends of V and J, which lose 0 bases and 7 bases respectively. Spanning cysteine to phenylalanine, the CDR3 consists of 17 amino acids. Kept here is only the CDR3 DNA, which spans 51 bases and is read in frame from base 1.